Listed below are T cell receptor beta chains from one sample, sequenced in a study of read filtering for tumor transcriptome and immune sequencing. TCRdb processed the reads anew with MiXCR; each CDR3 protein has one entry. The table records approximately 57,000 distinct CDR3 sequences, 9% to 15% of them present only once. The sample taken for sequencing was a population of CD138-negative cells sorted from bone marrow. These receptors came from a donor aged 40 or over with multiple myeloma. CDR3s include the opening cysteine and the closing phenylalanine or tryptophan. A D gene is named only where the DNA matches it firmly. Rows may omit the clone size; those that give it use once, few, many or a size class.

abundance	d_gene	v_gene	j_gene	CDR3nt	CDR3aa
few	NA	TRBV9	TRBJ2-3	TGTGCTAGCAGCGCGGTTAGCGGCACAGATGCTCAGTATTTT	CASSAVSGTDAQYF
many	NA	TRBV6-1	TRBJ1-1	TGTGCCAGCAGTGAATTAGGTGAAGCTTTCTTT	CASSELGEAFF
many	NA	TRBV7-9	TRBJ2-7	TGTGCCACCAGCCGGGCGGCCGAGCAGTACTTC	CATSRAAEQYF
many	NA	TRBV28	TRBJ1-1	TGTGCCAGCACCGTGGGCCTCCCCACTGAAGCTTTCTTT	CASTVGLPTEAFF
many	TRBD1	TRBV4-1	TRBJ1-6	TGCGCCAGCAGCCGCAGGACAGGGGATTCACCCCTCCACTTT	CASSRRTGDSPLHF
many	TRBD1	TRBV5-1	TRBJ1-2	TGCGCCAGCAGCGATCCACGGACAGGAACGTATGGCTACACCTTC	CASSDPRTGTYGYTF
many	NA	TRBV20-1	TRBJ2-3	TGCAGTGCTAGAGTTGGGACCGCCGGCACAGATACGCAGTATTTT	CSARVGTAGTDTQYF
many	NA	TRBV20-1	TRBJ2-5	TGCAGTGCTAGAGGGGACCGGGAGACCCAGTACTTC	CSARGDRETQYF
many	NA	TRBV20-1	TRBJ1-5	TGCAGTGCGGAAGACAGGATTAATCAGCCCCAGCATTTT	CSAEDRINQPQHF
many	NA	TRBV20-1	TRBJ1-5	TGCAGTGCTAGAGTGGGGGTGGCGAGCAATCAGCCCCAGCATTTT	CSARVGVASNQPQHF
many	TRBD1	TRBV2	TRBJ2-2	TGTGCCAGCAGTAGACAGGGGTTGGACACCGGGGAGCTGTTTTTT	CASSRQGLDTGELFF
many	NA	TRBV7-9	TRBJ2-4	TGTGCCAGCAGCGCCCCAGGGGAGGGCCGAACCAAAAACATTCAGTACTTC	CASSAPGEGRTKNIQYF
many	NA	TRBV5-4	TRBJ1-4	TGTGCCAGCAGCTCACCAGGGGCAACTAATGAAAAACTGTTTTTT	CASSSPGATNEKLFF
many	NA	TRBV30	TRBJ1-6	TGTGCCTGGACGCACAATCCCGCTTCACCCCTCCACTTT	CAWTHNPASPLHF
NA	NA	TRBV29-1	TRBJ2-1	TGCAGCGTAGAGACGGGCTTTGGGTATAATGAGCAGTTCTTC	CSVETGFGYNEQFF
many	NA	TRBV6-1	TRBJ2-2	TGTGCCAGCACCCCCCTTCGATCGAACACCGGGGAGCTGTTTTTT	CASTPLRSNTGELFF
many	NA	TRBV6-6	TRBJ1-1	TGTGCCGTAGATCGGGGTGAAGCTTTCTTT	CAVDRGEAFF
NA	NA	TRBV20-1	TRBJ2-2	TGCAGTGCCCGAGGGGGTCGGGGGATAAACACCGGGGAGCCGTTTTTT	CSARGGRGINTGEPFF
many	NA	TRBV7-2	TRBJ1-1	TGTGCCAGCAGCTTATGGGCCAGGACTGAAGCTTTCTTT	CASSLWARTEAFF
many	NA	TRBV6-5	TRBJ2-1	TGTGCCAGCTGGGGGGGCCAGGGCGGTGAGCAGTTCTTC	CASWGGQGGEQFF
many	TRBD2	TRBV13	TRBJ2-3	TGTGCCAGCAGCTCCTCGACTAGCGGGGGGGCGGGGATAGATACGCAGTATTTT	CASSSSTSGGAGIDTQYF
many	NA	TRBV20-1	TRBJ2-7	TGCAGTGTCGACGTTCTAGTTAGCAACGAGCAGTACTTC	CSVDVLVSNEQYF
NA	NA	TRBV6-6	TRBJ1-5	TGTGCCAGCAGTTATCTGGCTGGTCAGCCCCAGCATTTT	CASSYLAGQPQHF
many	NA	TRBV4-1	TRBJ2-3	TGCGCCAGCAGCCAAGATCGGCTCACAGATACGCAGTATTTT	CASSQDRLTDTQYF
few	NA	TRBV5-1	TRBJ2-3	TGCGCCAGCAGCTTGGCAGATAGCACAGATACGCAGTATTTT	CASSLADSTDTQYF
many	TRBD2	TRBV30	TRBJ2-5	TGTGCCTCAACGCTGGGCGGGGGGGCCGGGACCCAGTACTTC	CASTLGGGAGTQYF
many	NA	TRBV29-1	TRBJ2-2	TGCAGCGTTGAAGGGGATTGGGGGAACACCGGGGAGCTGTTTTTT	CSVEGDWGNTGELFF
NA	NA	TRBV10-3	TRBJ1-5	TGTGCCATCAAGGGCTATGGTGAACAGCCCCAGCATTTT	CAIKGYGEQPQHF
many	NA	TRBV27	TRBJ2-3	TGTGCCAGCAGAGCAACCCCTAGAGTCGATACGCAGTATTTT	CASRATPRVDTQYF
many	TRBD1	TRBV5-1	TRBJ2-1	TGCGCCAGCAGCCTTTACAGGGGTAGGGATGAGCAGTTCTTC	CASSLYRGRDEQFF
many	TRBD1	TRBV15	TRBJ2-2	TGTGCCACCAGCAGAGGCTGGACAGGGGCGAACACCGGGGAGCTGTTTTTT	CATSRGWTGANTGELFF
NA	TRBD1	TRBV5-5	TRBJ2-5	TGTGCCAGCAGTTCAGTACCCGGGACAGGTCGAGAGACCCAGTACTTC	CASSSVPGTGRETQYF
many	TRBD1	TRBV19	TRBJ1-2	TGTGCCAGTAGTATTGGCGGGCAGGGGGACTATGGCTACACCTTC	CASSIGGQGDYGYTF
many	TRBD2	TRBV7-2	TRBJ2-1	TGTGCCAGCACCGGGACTAGAACAGGCAATGAGCAGTTCTTC	CASTGTRTGNEQFF
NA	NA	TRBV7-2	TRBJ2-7	TGTGCCAGCGGCCGTCGTGGGGCCTACGAGCAGTACTTC	CASGRRGAYEQYF
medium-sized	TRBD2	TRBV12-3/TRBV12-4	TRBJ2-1	TGTGCCAGCAGTCACAGGACTAGCGGGGGCTACAATGAGCAGTTCTTC	CASSHRTSGGYNEQFF
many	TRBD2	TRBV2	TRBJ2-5	TGTGCCGGACTAGCGGGAGTGCAAGAGACCCAGTACTTC	CAGLAGVQETQYF
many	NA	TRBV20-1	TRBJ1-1	TGCAGTGCTAGTCGGCCTCAGAACACTGAAGCTTTCTTT	CSASRPQNTEAFF
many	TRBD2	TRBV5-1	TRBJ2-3	TGCGCCAGCAGCTTGGAACTAGCGGGCAGAGATACGCAGTATTTT	CASSLELAGRDTQYF
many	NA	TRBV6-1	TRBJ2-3	TGTGCCAGCACCCTAAGCACAGATACGCAGTATTTT	CASTLSTDTQYF
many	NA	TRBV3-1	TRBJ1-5	TGTGCCAGCAGCCGAGCGGGGGTCAATCAGCCCCAGCATTTT	CASSRAGVNQPQHF
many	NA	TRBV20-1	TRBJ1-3	TGCAGTGCTAGAGATAGGTTGGGAAACACCATATATTTT	CSARDRLGNTIYF
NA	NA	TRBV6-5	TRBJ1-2	TGTGCCAGCAGTAAAAGCTGGGGCACCTTGAAAGGGAACTATGGCTACACCTTC	CASSKSWGTLKGNYGYTF
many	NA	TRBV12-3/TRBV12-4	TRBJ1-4	TGTGCCAGCAGTTCGATAGTCGGCGGTGAAAAACTGTTTTTT	CASSSIVGGEKLFF
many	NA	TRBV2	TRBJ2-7	TGTGCCAGCAGTGAAGACGGCCGGGGCGAGCAGTACTTC	CASSEDGRGEQYF
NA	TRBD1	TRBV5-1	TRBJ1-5	TGCGCCAGCAGCCCCGGGGACAGGGGCAATCAGCCCCAGCACTTT	CASSPGDRGNQPQHF
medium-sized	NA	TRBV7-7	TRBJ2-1	TGTGCTAGCAGCTTAGCCGTAGGGTCCTACAATGAGCAGTTCTTC	CASSLAVGSYNEQFF
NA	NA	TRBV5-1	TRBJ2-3	TGCGCCAGCAGCCAGACAGGCATTACAGATACGCAGTATTTT	CASSQTGITDTQYF
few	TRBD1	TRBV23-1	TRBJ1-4	TGCGCCAGCAGTCAATCGAGAGACAGGGAGAGTCCAACTAATGAAAAACTGTTTTTT	CASSQSRDRESPTNEKLFF
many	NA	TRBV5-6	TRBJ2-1	TGTGCCAGCAGCACTGTACAAAACCCGTCGGGGAATGAGCAGTTCTTC	CASSTVQNPSGNEQFF
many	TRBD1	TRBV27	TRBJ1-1	TGTGCCAGCAGTTTATCTAAGGGGGCGCACACTGAAGCTTTCTTT	CASSLSKGAHTEAFF
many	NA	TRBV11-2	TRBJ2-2	TGTGCCTCCGCGTCGTCGGTCGGGGCGAACACCGGGGAGCTGTTTTTT	CASASSVGANTGELFF
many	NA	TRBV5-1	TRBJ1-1	TGCGCCAGCAGAATAGGGAACACTGAAGCTTTCTTT	CASRIGNTEAFF